The 17 T cell receptor beta chains reported below all come from one sample, sequenced in a study of neurological immune-mediated disorders. Each CDR3 protein gets one entry after TCRdb re-called the 5' RACE reads with MiXCR. The sample lists 45,000 to 55,000 distinct CDR3 sequences; approximately 5.8% were seen once. Input material: CD4+ T cells from blood. The receptors stem from a woman in her late teens or twenties with multiple sclerosis.

This clonotype was counted at least ten times. The chain is built from TRBV20-1 and TRBJ1-4; D ambiguous. The CDR3 has 13 amino acids. V dropped 0 bases and J dropped 4 bases, with 6 bases sitting between them. The germline V gene has CDR1 DFQATT and CDR2 SNEGSKA (reference sequence). The CDR3 loop reads CSARERFNEKLFF. The CDR3 DNA reads TGCAGTGCTAGAGAACGGTTTAATGAAAAACTGTTTTTT.

This clonotype was counted a few times. The chain has TRBV5-1 and TRBJ1-1; TRBD1 is a possible D gene (5 bases). This CDR3 region has 14 residues. Germline V gene sequence: CDR1 SGHRS, CDR2 YFSETQ. V was cut by 3 bases and J by 4 bases, with 13 bases left in between. The CDR3 nucleotides read TGCGCCAGCAGCTACGGGGGAGGTGGCACTGAAGCTTTCTTT. It specifies CASSYGGGGTEAFF.

A few counts support this clonotype. V and J are TRBV7-8 and TRBJ1-1; no clear D gene. CDR3 length: 16 residues. Per germline, CDR1 SGHVS and CDR2 FQNEAQ. V was clipped by 2 bases and J by 3 bases, with 16 bases between them. The CDR3 sequence: CASSLSPLARDTEAFF. CDR3 nucleotide sequence: TGTGCCAGCAGCTTATCGCCTCTGGCCCGGGACACTGAAGCTTTCTTT.

This clonotype came up many times. DNA for the CDR3: TGTGCCAGCAGTTTCCTACAGGGGGGGAAAGAGACCCAGTACTTC. Translation gives CASSFLQGGKETQYF. The chain carries TRBV28 and TRBJ2-5; a possible D gene is TRBD1 (8 bases). CDR3 length: 15 amino acids. V was clipped by 3 bases and J by 3 bases, with 14 bases between them. From germline, CDR1 is MDHEN and CDR2 SYDVKM.

The sample holds many counts of this clonotype. This chain links TRBV5-1 with TRBJ2-3; TRBD2 agrees at 8 bases. Germline V gene lookup returns CDR1 SGHRS and CDR2 YFSETQ. The junction had 7 bases not matched to a gene; V was cut back by 4 bases and J by 0 bases. This CDR3 comprises 16 residues. CDR3 amino acids: CASSHTGTRSTDTQYF. CDR3 in DNA: TGCGCCAGCAGCCACACCGGGACTAGAAGCACAGATACGCAGTATTTT.

The chain employs TRBV30 and TRBJ1-5; D uncertain. Trimming took 4 bases from V and 4 from J, leaving 11 bases between them. The CDR3 runs to 13 residues. Germline V gene lookup returns CDR1 GTSNPN and CDR2 SVGIG (reference sequence). The CDR3 bases are TGTGCCTGGATGGGCAGGTCTAATCAGCCCCAGCATTTT. As protein: CAWMGRSNQPQHF.

In its sample, this clonotype was seen many times. The genes are TRBV7-2 and TRBJ2-1; 12 bases agree with TRBD2. CDR3 length: 17 amino acids. V shed 3 bases and J 2 bases; nucleotides not matched to a gene: 5. Per germline, CDR1 SGHTA and CDR2 FQGNSA. This CDR3 is CASSFPRTSGAYNEQFF. The CDR3 region has the DNA TGTGCCAGCAGCTTTCCGCGGACTAGCGGGGCCTACAATGAGCAGTTCTTC.

This clonotype occurred many times. The CDR3 loop reads CASSSIPSGRAGDTQYF. The CDR3 bases are TGTGCCAGCAGCTCCATCCCTAGCGGGAGGGCAGGCGATACGCAGTATTTT. The chain recombines TRBV13 with TRBJ2-3; TRBD2 matches 12 bases. The V gene end was trimmed by 4 bases and the J gene end by 6 bases; junction bases not matched to a gene: 11. The CDR3 is made up of 17 amino acids. CDR1 and CDR2 from the germline V gene are PRHDT and FYEKMQ (reference sequence).

This clonotype was seen ten or more times. V and J are TRBV10-3 and TRBJ2-7, with D perhaps matching TRBD1 (6 bases). Germline V gene data show CDR1 as ENHRY and CDR2 as SYGVKD. V was shortened by 5 bases and J by 7 bases, with 15 bases between the two germline ends. The CDR3 extends over 13 amino acids. As DNA, the CDR3 is TGTGCCATCAGTACTACAGGGAGAGAAGAGCAGTACGTC. It specifies CAISTTGREEQYV.

This clonotype has at least ten counts. This chain connects TRBV7-3 to TRBJ2-1; 14 nucleotides align to TRBD2. The CDR3 covers 15 residues. Germline assignment: CDR1 SGHTA and CDR2 FQGTGA. Losses at the gene ends were 3 bases for V and 8 bases for J; bases not matched to a gene: 3. In nucleotides, the CDR3 is TGTGCCAGCAGCTTGGGACTAGCGGGGGTTCATGAGCAGTTCTTC. Translated, it gives CASSLGLAGVHEQFF. The entire variable domain, with the rest obtained from reference TRBV7-3 and TRBJ2-1, is as follows: GAGVSQTPSNKVTEKGKYVELRCDPISGHTALYWYRQSLGQGPEFLIYFQGTGAADDSGLPNDRFFAVRPEGSVSTLKIQRTERGDSAVYLCASSLGLAGVHEQFFGPGTRLTVL.

This clonotype was picked up many times. The chain recombines TRBV9 with TRBJ1-6; D might be TRBD1 (6 bases). The length of the CDR3 is 15 residues. CDR1 and CDR2 from the germline V gene are SGDLS and YYNGEE. V shed 5 bases and J shed 4 bases, with 13 bases lying between them. CDR3 nucleotides: TGTGCCAGCAGTACTAACGACAGGTATAATTCACCCCTCCACTTT. It yields the protein CASSTNDRYNSPLHF.

Many counts were recorded for this clonotype. The chain carries TRBV20-1 and TRBJ2-1; 7 positions match TRBD1. Germline V lookup: CDR1 DFQATT, CDR2 SNEGSKA (reference sequence). The CDR3 is made up of 15 amino acids. V trimming: 1 base; J trimming: 12 bases; junction bases outside the gene matches: 15. The CDR3, as DNA: TGCAGTGCTAGAGGGACTTGGGACAGTGGTCGAGGGCAGTTCTTC. This sequence encodes CSARGTWDSGRGQFF.

This clonotype was counted many times. The V and J genes are TRBV20-1 and TRBJ1-5; a possible D gene is TRBD1 (6 bases). Per the germline V gene, CDR1 is DFQATT and CDR2 is SNEGSKA (reference sequence). V was trimmed by 3 bases and J by 3 bases, leaving 12 bases between them. The CDR3 runs to 14 residues. CDR3 bases: TGCAGTGCTAGTGTCAGGGGTAACAATCAGCCCCAGCATTTT. Translation gives CSASVRGNNQPQHF.

This clonotype was counted ten times or more. The chain joins TRBV6-5 to TRBJ2-7, with D hard to call. V dropped 4 bases and J dropped 7 bases, with 11 bases sitting between them. The CDR3 sequence is 12 residues long. Germline V gene data show CDR1 as MNHEY and CDR2 as SVGAGI. CDR3 bases: TGTGCCAGCAGTTTCGGACCTGGGGAGCAGTACTTC. Its translation is CASSFGPGEQYF.

The rearrangement joins TRBV20-1 to TRBJ2-2, with no clear D. The length of the CDR3 is 13 residues. Germline assignment: CDR1 DFQATT and CDR2 SNEGSKA (reference sequence). Trimming cost V 1 base and J 1 base, with 4 bases left between them. DNA for the CDR3: TGCAGTGCTAGAGGCAGGAACACCGGGGAGCTGTTTTTT. This translates into CSARGRNTGELFF.

This clonotype was found many times. The chain carries TRBV5-1 and TRBJ1-1, with a weak D call TRBD1 (6 bases). CDR3 length equals 14 residues. Trimming stripped 2 bases from V and 2 bases from J, with 10 bases between. Germline-derived CDR1 and CDR2 are SGHRS and YFSETQ. The DNA of the CDR3 is TGCGCCAGCAGCTTAAACAGGGCCAACACTGAAGCTTTCTTT. Its translation is CASSLNRANTEAFF.

This clonotype was counted ten times or more. This chain links TRBV29-1 with TRBJ2-5, with TRBD2 identical over 9 bases. V lost 6 bases to trimming and J lost 5 bases; unmatched junction nucleotides: 13. In germline, CDR1 is SQVTM, CDR2 ANQGSEA. There are 15 residues in the CDR3. The CDR3 loop reads CSVERAGGLLETQYF. The CDR3, as DNA: TGCAGCGTCGAAAGAGCGGGGGGCCTGCTGGAGACCCAGTACTTC.